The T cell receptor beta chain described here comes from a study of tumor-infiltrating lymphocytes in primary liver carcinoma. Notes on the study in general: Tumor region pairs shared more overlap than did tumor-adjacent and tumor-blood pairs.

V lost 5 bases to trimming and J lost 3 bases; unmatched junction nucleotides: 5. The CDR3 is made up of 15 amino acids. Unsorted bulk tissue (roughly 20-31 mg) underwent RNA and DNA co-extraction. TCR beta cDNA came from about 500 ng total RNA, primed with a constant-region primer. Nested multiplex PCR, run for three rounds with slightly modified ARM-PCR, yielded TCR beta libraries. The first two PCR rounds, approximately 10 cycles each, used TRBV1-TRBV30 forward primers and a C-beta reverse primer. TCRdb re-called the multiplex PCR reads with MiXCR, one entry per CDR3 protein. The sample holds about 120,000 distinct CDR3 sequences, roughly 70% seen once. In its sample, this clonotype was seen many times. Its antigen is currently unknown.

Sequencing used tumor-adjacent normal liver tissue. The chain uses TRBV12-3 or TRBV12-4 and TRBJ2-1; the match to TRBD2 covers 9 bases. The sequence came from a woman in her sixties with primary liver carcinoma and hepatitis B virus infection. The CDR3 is CASSLLAGSYNEQFF. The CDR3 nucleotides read TGTGCCAGCAGTCTGCTAGCGGGGAGCTACAATGAGCAGTTCTTC.